This T cell receptor (beta chain) was identified during a study of OX40 agonist ivuxolimab in advanced cancers. Overall study: The dose-escalation cohort had hepatocellular carcinoma, melanoma, renal cell or head and neck cancer.

As concerns this clone: Its antigen remains unknown.

Only in-frame clones appear in the TCRdb table, and some are missing; sequencing was by immunoSEQ multiplex PCR. This table holds more than 40,000 clones, roughly 80% found once. Study-level results: Low normalized T-cell clonal expansion also characterized some of the nonresponders.

The material was CD4+ or CD8+ T cells sorted from blood, obtained in a trial of the OX40 agonist ivuxolimab. This TCR came from an adult with an advanced solid tumor such as melanoma, head and neck, liver or kidney cancer.

The CDR3, as DNA: TGTGCCAGCAGCTTAGCCAGGGGGCGCAGATACGAGCAGTACTTC. This encodes CASSLARGRRYEQYF. The rearrangement uses TRBV7-6 and TRBJ2-7; 8 nucleotides line up with TRBD1. Germline V gives CDR1 SGHVS, CDR2 FNYEAQ. The V segment lost 0 bases and the J segment 4 bases; nucleotides outside the gene matches: 5. The CDR3 contains 15 residues.